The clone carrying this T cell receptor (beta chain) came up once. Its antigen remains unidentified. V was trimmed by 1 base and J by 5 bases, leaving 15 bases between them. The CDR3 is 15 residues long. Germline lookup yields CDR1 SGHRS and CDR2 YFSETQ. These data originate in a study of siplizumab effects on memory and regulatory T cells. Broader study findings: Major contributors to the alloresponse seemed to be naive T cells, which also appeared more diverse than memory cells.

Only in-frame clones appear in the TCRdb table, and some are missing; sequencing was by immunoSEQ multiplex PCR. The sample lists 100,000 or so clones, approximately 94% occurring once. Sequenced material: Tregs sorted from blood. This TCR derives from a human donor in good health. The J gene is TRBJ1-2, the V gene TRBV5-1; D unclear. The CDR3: CASSLSVQTGYGYTF. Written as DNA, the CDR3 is TGCGCCAGCAGCTTGTCGGTACAGACGGGGTATGGCTACACCTTC.